Shown below are 23 T cell receptor beta chains from a single sample sequenced in a study of OX40 agonist ivuxolimab in advanced cancers. Libraries were constructed by the immunoSEQ multiplex PCR assay. TCRdb obtained this table from immuneACCESS and retained in-frame rearrangements with V and J assigned. These tables miss some clones; where compared with another copy, unresolved V genes account for less than half of the shortfall, and the remainder is unexplained. This sample gives approximately 86,000 clones in total; 80% to 95% of them show up just once. 0.9% to 1.2% of the sample is taken by the ten largest. Sequenced material: CD4+ or CD8+ T cells sorted from blood, taken in a trial of the OX40 agonist ivuxolimab. These receptors all come from an adult with an advanced solid tumor such as melanoma, head and neck, liver or kidney cancer.

This sequence joins TRBV28 and TRBJ2-1; 9 nucleotides agree with TRBD2. The CDR3 totals 17 residues. The germline CDR1 and CDR2 sequences are MDHEN and SYDVKM. The V segment lost 5 bases and the J segment 8 bases; nucleotides outside the gene matches: 16. DNA for the CDR3: TGTGCCAGCAGTCCCCTCGCAAGACTAGCGGCTGGCGATGAGCAGTTCTTC. As protein: CASSPLARLAAGDEQFF.

The chain combines TRBV30 with TRBJ2-7; a possible D gene is TRBD1 (7 bases). The CDR3 consists of 12 residues. Trimming took off 5 bases at V and 9 bases at J, with 17 bases between the two ends. The V gene's germline CDR1 is GTSNPN and CDR2 SVGIG (reference sequence). The CDR3 DNA sequence: TGTGCCTGGGGAACAGGGGTTAGCGGGCAGTACTTC. Translated, it gives CAWGTGVSGQYF.

The chain links TRBV6-5 to TRBJ1-1, with D perhaps matching TRBD1 (6 bases). Germline CDR1 reads MNHEY; CDR2 reads SVGAGI. V was pared by 11 bases and J by 2 bases, with 18 bases between. The CDR3 runs 14 residues. The chain's CDR3 is CAVNRLGGNTEAFF. As DNA, the CDR3 is TGTGCCGTTAACCGATTGGGGGGCAACACTGAAGCTTTCTTT.

This rearrangement joins TRBV7-2 to TRBJ2-7; D is undetermined. The CDR3 is 14 amino acids. Germline CDR1 reads SGHTA; CDR2 reads FQGNSA. The ends were cut back, 1 base at V and 3 bases at J, with 10 bases in the middle. The CDR3 sequence: CASSLDWSSYEQYF. In DNA, the CDR3 is TGTGCCAGCAGCTTAGATTGGTCGAGCTACGAGCAGTACTTC.

Concerning this clone itself: Other DNA sequences in the sample encode the same CDR3. CDR3 coding DNA: TGTGCCAGCTCTCCCCAGAGGACTGAAGCTTTCTTT. Encoded protein: CASSPQRTEAFF. The genes are TRBV18 and TRBJ1-1; D is undetermined. This CDR3 region has 12 residues. From germline, CDR1 is KGHSH and CDR2 LQKENI. V lost 6 bases and J 5 bases, leaving 10 bases between the germline ends.

The chain carries TRBV30 and TRBJ2-7; D ambiguous. The V gene's germline CDR1 is GTSNPN and CDR2 SVGIG (reference sequence). With 3 bases removed from V and 2 bases from J, the gap between germline ends came to 5 bases. This CDR3 spans 11 amino acids. CDR3 sequence: CAWRGPYEQYF. DNA of the CDR3: TGTGCCTGGAGGGGTCCCTACGAGCAGTACTTC. Together with reference TRBV30 and TRBJ2-7, the CDR3 gives the full variable domain: SQTIHQWPATLVQPVGSPLSLECTVEGTSNPNLYWYRQAAGRGLQLLFYSVGIGQISSEVPQNLSASRPQDRQFILSSKKLLLSDSGFYLCAWRGPYEQYFGPGTRLTVT.

The rearrangement joins TRBV28 to TRBJ2-7; D may be TRBD2 (6 bases). The ends were cut back, 8 bases at V and 6 bases at J, with 20 bases in the middle. The CDR3 runs 14 residues. CDR1 MDHEN and CDR2 SYDVKM come from the germline V gene. CDR3 in DNA: TGTGCCAGCGGCCTAACCGGGACTTCGGGCGAGCAGTACTTC. Protein sequence: CASGLTGTSGEQYF.

The chain's CDR3 is CSVCSGAGGYTF. The DNA of the CDR3 is TGCAGCGTTTGTAGCGGGGCGGGCGGCTACACCTTC. This sequence joins TRBV29-1 and TRBJ1-2; tentative D call: TRBD1 (5 bases). Germline values: CDR1 SQVTM, CDR2 ANQGSEA. Trimming cost V 5 bases and J 8 bases, with 15 bases left between them. The CDR3 length is 12 residues.

V and J are TRBV5-1 and TRBJ2-7, with D tentatively TRBD2 (6 bases). Between the trimmed V and J ends, which lost 0 bases and 1 base, there was a span of 14 bases. The CDR3 has 16 amino acids. The germline CDR1 and CDR2 sequences are SGHRS and YFSETQ. The CDR3 is CASSLVGGKRSYEQYF. The CDR3, as DNA: TGCGCCAGCAGCTTGGTTGGCGGGAAGAGATCCTACGAGCAGTACTTC.

In its sample, this clone was seen a few times. V is TRBV28 and J is TRBJ1-2; D is perhaps TRBD1 (5 bases). The CDR3 runs to 11 residues. CDR1 is MDHEN, CDR2 SYDVKM, per germline. The CDR3 sequence: CAGGAGIGYTF. As DNA, the CDR3 is TGTGCTGGTGGGGCAGGGATCGGCTACACCTTC.

V and J are TRBV28 and TRBJ2-6; tentative D call: TRBD1 (6 bases). V gave up 4 bases and J gave up 0 bases, with 16 bases separating them. Germline V lookup: CDR1 MDHEN, CDR2 SYDVKM. The CDR3 has 18 amino acids. The CDR3 protein is CASSSPRDTSSGANVLTF. CDR3 in DNA: TGTGCCAGCAGTTCGCCTCGGGACACTTCCTCTGGGGCCAACGTCCTGACTTTC. The full variable domain, in which reference TRBV28 and TRBJ2-6 provide the parts outside the CDR3, is DVKVTQSSRYLVKRTGEKVFLECVQDMDHENMFWYRQDPGLGLRLIYFSYDVKMKEKGDIPEGYSVSREKKERFSLILESASTNQTSMYLCASSSPRDTSSGANVLTFGAGSRLTVL.

This clone was seen a handful of times. V usage is TRBV5-8 and J usage is TRBJ2-7; D tentatively fits TRBD1 or TRBD2 (5 bases each). This CDR3 comprises 15 residues. Per germline, CDR1 SGHTS and CDR2 YDEGEE. The V end lost 4 bases, the J end lost 4 bases, and 18 bases lay between the germline ends. CDR3 loop: CASSSRDPQRYEQYF. CDR3 sequence (DNA): TGTGCCAGCAGCAGCCGGGACCCCCAGAGGTACGAGCAGTACTTC.

This chain joins TRBV4-1 and TRBJ2-5, with D tentatively TRBD2 (5 bases). Per germline, CDR1 MGHRA and CDR2 YSYEKL. CDR3 size: 16 residues. Trimming took off 0 bases at V and 5 bases at J, with 16 bases between the two ends. The CDR3 protein is CASSQEWVGGGETQYF. The CDR3, as DNA: TGCGCCAGCAGCCAAGAATGGGTAGGAGGTGGCGAGACCCAGTACTTC.

This chain's CDR3 is CASSSPWLTNTEAFF. CDR3 coding DNA: TGTGCCAGCAGCTCACCGTGGTTAACTAACACTGAAGCTTTCTTT. The chain joins TRBV11-3 to TRBJ1-1; no firm D call. Trimming took off 4 bases at V and 2 bases at J, with 14 bases between the two ends. The length of the CDR3 is 15 residues. Germline V gene data show CDR1 as SGHNT and CDR2 as YENEEA.

CDR3 nucleotides: TGTGCCAGTGGGTTCTTCGAGACCCAGTACTTC. Amino acid sequence: CASGFFETQYF. V is TRBV28 and J is TRBJ2-5, with no clear D. CDR1 and CDR2 from the germline V gene are MDHEN and SYDVKM. With 9 bases removed from V and 5 bases from J, the gap between germline ends came to 10 bases. This CDR3 contains 11 residues.

This chain uses TRBV28 with TRBJ1-5; D is unclear. V lost 1 base to trimming and J lost 6 bases, with 4 bases between them. The germline V gene has CDR1 MDHEN and CDR2 SYDVKM. The CDR3 extends over 12 amino acids. CDR3: CASSLLIQPQHF. CDR3 in DNA: TGTGCCAGCAGTTTATTAATTCAGCCCCAGCATTTT.

J is TRBJ2-7 and V is TRBV6-5, with TRBD1 matching 7 bases. The length of the CDR3 is 12 residues. Germline CDR1 MNHEY, CDR2 SVGAGI. V dropped 3 bases and J dropped 6; count of bases not matched to a gene: 2. The CDR3 region is CASSYTGAEQYF. Here the CDR3 DNA reads TGTGCCAGCAGTTATACAGGGGCCGAGCAGTACTTC.

The V gene is TRBV10-3, the J gene TRBJ1-1; a weak D match, TRBD1 (5 bases). The germline V gene has CDR1 ENHRY and CDR2 SYGVKD. Trimming removed 6 bases at V and 1 base at J, with 12 bases between. The CDR3 spans 14 residues. CDR3 sequence reads: CAIRSGIPNTEAFF. CDR3 coding DNA: TGTGCCATCAGATCAGGGATCCCGAACACTGAAGCTTTCTTT.

The rearrangement uses TRBV6-5 and TRBJ2-7, with TRBD2 matching 8 bases. CDR3 length equals 14 residues. In germline, CDR1 is MNHEY, CDR2 SVGAGI. Germline trimming cut 4 bases from V and 2 bases from J; bases unmatched to any gene: 4. The DNA of the CDR3 is TGTGCCAGCAGTTCTATCGGGAGGGCCTACGAGCAGTACTTC. Translating gives CASSSIGRAYEQYF.

V is TRBV2 and J is TRBJ1-3; the D is unclear. The CDR3 length is 16 residues. From germline, CDR1 is SNHLY and CDR2 FYNNEI. Trimming pared 4 bases from V and 2 bases from J, leaving 15 bases between. CDR3 sequence: CASSGESLKTGNTIYF. DNA of the CDR3: TGTGCCAGCAGTGGGGAATCGCTGAAGACTGGAAACACCATATATTTT.

This chain joins TRBV18 and TRBJ2-1; 9 nucleotides line up with TRBD2. Germline values: CDR1 KGHSH, CDR2 LQKENI. V dropped 1 base and J dropped 7; count of bases not matched to a gene: 5. The CDR3 is made up of 15 amino acids. CDR3 in DNA: TGTGCCAGCTCACCACGGAAGCGGGAGGTAAATGAGCAGTTCTTC. Translation gives CASSPRKREVNEQFF.

As to this clone: Its ends do not fully match the called genes, so a read error is possible. This chain uses TRBV7-9 with TRBJ2-5; TRBD1 or TRBD2 may be the D gene (5 bases each). Germline V CDR1 and CDR2: SEHNR, FQNEAQ (reference sequence). This CDR3 contains 13 residues. CDR3 sequence: CASSTRSRESQYF. CDR3 DNA sequence: TGTGCCAGCAGCACCAGGTCCAGGGAGAGCCAGTACTTC. The variable domain in full, with the rest retrieved from reference TRBV7-9 and TRBJ2-5, is DTGVSQNPRHKITKRGQNVTFRCDPISEHNRLYWYRQTLGQGPEFLTYFQNEAQLEKSRLLSDRFSAERPKGSFSTLEIQRTEQGDSAMYLCASSTRSRESQYFGPGTRLLVL.

The V and J genes are TRBV7-9 and TRBJ1-3; D may be TRBD1 (5 bases). Between the trimmed V and J ends, which lost 2 bases and 4 bases, there was a span of 9 bases. Per the germline V gene, CDR1 is SEHNR and CDR2 is FQNEAQ (reference sequence). The CDR3 extends over 14 amino acids. The CDR3 here is CASSLRTLGNTIYF. The CDR3 coding sequence is TGTGCCAGCAGCTTAAGGACATTAGGAAACACCATATATTTT.